This T cell receptor (beta chain) was recorded in a study of blood T cells in healthy people across ages. Looked up from germline, CDR1 is KGHSH and CDR2 is LQKENI. J was trimmed by 5 bases and V by 6 bases; bases with no gene match: 12. The length of the CDR3 is 15 residues. The use of a sample-barcoded 5' primer and a J-beta primer mix characterized a second PCR of roughly 6 to 11 cycles. TCRdb re-called the 5' RACE reads with MiXCR, one entry per CDR3 protein. This sample has 910,000 or so distinct CDR3 sequences, with roughly 50% found just once. This rearrangement joins TRBV18 to TRBJ1-2, with 7 bases that match TRBD1. The source of this sequence is a woman aged 55-70 years in good health. The sequencing sample was made of blood. The CDR3 here is CASSPDRDVWYGYTF. CDR3 coding DNA: TGTGCCAGCTCTCCAGACAGGGATGTTTGGTATGGCTACACCTTC.